The entry below describes one TCR beta chain. Its antigen remains unknown. The germline V and J ends were trimmed by 0 bases and 0 bases, with 6 bases remaining between them. Germline V lookup: CDR1 SGHRS, CDR2 YFSETQ. The CDR3 contains 14 residues. The data stem from a study of OX40 agonist ivuxolimab in advanced cancers. Study-level findings and limits: CD8+ T cells showed, on average, more clonal expansion than CD4+ cells.

Profiled with immunoSEQ multiplex PCR; TCRdb holds only in-frame clones, not every one. Here the sample spans 82,000 or so clones, roughly 90% being singletons. The input for sequencing was CD4+ or CD8+ T cells sorted from blood, taken in a trial of the OX40 agonist ivuxolimab. The V call is TRBV5-1, the J call TRBJ1-1; D remains unclear. This TCR came from an adult with an advanced solid tumor such as melanoma, head and neck, liver or kidney cancer. CDR3 amino acids: CASSLVSLNTEAFF. The CDR3 DNA reads as TGCGCCAGCAGCTTGGTCTCGCTGAACACTGAAGCTTTCTTT.